This T cell receptor (beta chain) was obtained from a study of T-cell memory formation after mild COVID-19. TCRdb called the 5' RACE reads again in MiXCR, with one record for every CDR3 protein. The sample has 170,000 or so distinct CDR3 sequences, around 30% seen once; the top ten hold around 12%. CDR3 size: 12 residues. V was trimmed by 0 bases and J by 9 bases, leaving 6 bases between them. In germline, CDR1 is LNHNV, CDR2 YYDKDF (reference sequence). This receptor was identified in an adult woman who had mild COVID-19 (a few samples of this study predate the infection). Cell type and time point are not known. The gene calls are TRBV15 and TRBJ2-1; no clear D. Input material: PBMCs or a T cell subset sorted from them (not recorded which). The CDR3 sequence: CATSRDIGEQFF. CDR3 sequence (DNA): TGTGCCACCAGCAGAGATATTGGTGAGCAGTTCTTC. Complete variable domain (other parts from reference TRBV15 and TRBJ2-1): DAMVIQNPRYQVTQFGKPVTLSCSQTLNHNVMYWYQQKSSQAPKLLFHYYDKDFNNEADTPDNFQSRRPNTSFCFLDIRSPGLGDTAMYLCATSRDIGEQFFGPGTRLTVL.